What follows are 24 T cell receptor beta chains derived from one specimen sequenced in a study of blood T cell repertoires in COVID-19. Profiled with immunoSEQ multiplex PCR; TCRdb holds only in-frame clones, not every one. The sample contains 250,000 to 300,000 clones, approximately 85% of which appear only once. Material: peripheral blood. These receptors were taken from a man aged 45 to 65 with active or convalescent COVID-19.

About this clone: This sample includes further DNA sequences coding for the same CDR3. The chain couples TRBV18 to TRBJ1-2; 7 bases are shared with TRBD1. V shed 3 bases and J 4 bases; nucleotides not matched to a gene: 2. CDR1 KGHSH and CDR2 LQKENI come from the germline V gene. The CDR3 is 13 residues long. The CDR3 here is CASSPRDSYGYTF. DNA of the CDR3: TGTGCCAGCTCACCCCGGGACAGCTATGGCTACACCTTC.

This clone was observed a single time. The chain combines TRBV29-1 with TRBJ1-4; D gene unclear. The CDR3 runs to 12 residues. Trimming stripped 7 bases from V and 5 bases from J, with 11 bases between. Germline values: CDR1 SQVTM, CDR2 ANQGSEA. The CDR3 DNA reads TGCAGCGCCGAGGATTCGAATGAAAAACTGTTTTTT. It yields the protein CSAEDSNEKLFF.

The chain joins TRBV3-1 (or the pseudogene TRBV3-2) to TRBJ1-1; maybe TRBD1 (6 bases). The CDR3 loop spans 12 amino acids. Germline CDR1 LGHDT, CDR2 YNNKEL (reference sequence). V was pared by 8 bases and J by 0 bases, with 7 bases between. The CDR3 region has the DNA TGTGCCAGCCAGGGGCTGAACACTGAAGCTTTCTTT. Its protein is CASQGLNTEAFF.

This rearrangement joins TRBV24-1 to TRBJ2-1; TRBD1 aligns across 7 bases. V lost 4 bases, J lost 9 bases, and 8 bases stayed unmatched. Germline CDR1 and CDR2: KGHDR and SFDVKD. The CDR3 extends over 14 amino acids. CDR3 amino acids: CATSDPDRAGEQFF. For the CDR3, the DNA is TGTGCCACCAGTGACCCAGACAGGGCTGGTGAGCAGTTCTTC.

The V and J genes are TRBV4-1 and TRBJ2-7; D not certain. This CDR3 comprises 15 residues. V lost 5 bases and J 1 base, leaving 15 bases between the germline ends. Germline assignment: CDR1 MGHRA and CDR2 YSYEKL. CDR3 residues: CASSLERQASYEQYF. Written as DNA, the CDR3 is TGCGCCAGCAGCTTAGAGAGACAAGCATCCTACGAGCAGTACTTC.

This chain uses TRBV19 with TRBJ2-5; TRBD1 agrees at 7 bases. This CDR3 is built from 14 residues. Trimming took 3 bases from V and 5 from J; bases not matched to a gene: 6. The germline gives CDR1 LNHDA, CDR2 SQIVND (reference sequence). CDR3 sequence reads: CASSIRPRGETQYF. CDR3 DNA: TGTGCCAGTAGTATTCGTCCCAGGGGGGAGACCCAGTACTTC. The variable domain in full, completed from reference TRBV19 and TRBJ2-5, reads DGGITQSPKYLFRKEGQNVTLSCEQNLNHDAMYWYRQDPGQGLRLIYYSQIVNDFQKGDIAEGYSVSREKKESFPLTVTSAQKNPTAFYLCASSIRPRGETQYFGPGTRLLVL.

The rearrangement links TRBV5-1 to TRBJ1-5; 9 nucleotides align to TRBD1. The CDR3 extends over 20 amino acids. Germline V lookup: CDR1 SGHRS, CDR2 YFSETQ. Trimming removed 4 bases from V and 5 bases from J; junction bases left unmatched: 22. The CDR3 DNA reads as TGCGCCAGCAGCCGATCCCTACGGACAGGGGATAGATCGGGTGATCAGCCCCAGCATTTT. It encodes CASSRSLRTGDRSGDQPQHF.

The V gene is TRBV6-1, the J gene TRBJ2-5; TRBD1 aligns across 9 bases. CDR1 and CDR2 (germline): MNHNS, SASEGT. V was clipped by 3 bases and J by 3 bases; unmatched bases: 5. CDR3 length equals 15 residues. The CDR3 reads CASSDEQGAEETQYF. CDR3 coding DNA: TGTGCCAGCAGTGACGAACAGGGGGCCGAAGAGACCCAGTACTTC.

This chain connects TRBV28 to TRBJ2-1; 7 bases align to TRBD2. V was pared by 3 bases and J by 5 bases, with 10 bases of the junction left unmatched. This CDR3 has 16 amino acids. The germline CDR1 and CDR2 sequences are MDHEN and SYDVKM. The CDR3 DNA follows: TGTGCCAGCAGTTTTCTGGCCGGGACTATTAACAATGAGCAGTTCTTC. Translating it yields CASSFLAGTINNEQFF.

The J gene is TRBJ2-1, the V gene TRBV7-7, with 10 bases that match TRBD2. Germline V gene lookup returns CDR1 SSHAT and CDR2 FNYEAQ (reference sequence). CDR3 length: 15 residues. After removal of 2 bases from V and 5 bases from J, the junction contained 3 bases not matched to a gene. CDR3 coding DNA: TGTGCCAGCAGCTTAAGACTAGCGGGTAACAATGAGCAGTTCTTC. It specifies CASSLRLAGNNEQFF.

The chain couples TRBV3-1 (or the pseudogene TRBV3-2) to TRBJ2-7, with a weak D call TRBD2 (6 bases). The CDR3 is 13 amino acids. V lost 1 base and J 9 bases, leaving 13 bases between the germline ends. The germline V gene encodes CDR1 LGHDT and CDR2 YNNKEL (reference sequence). CDR3: CASSQVGLVGQYF. CDR3 in DNA: TGTGCCAGCAGCCAAGTGGGACTCGTCGGGCAGTACTTC.

J is TRBJ2-7 and V is TRBV7-9, with D maybe TRBD2 (6 bases). The CDR3 loop spans 16 amino acids. Per the germline V gene, CDR1 is SEHNR and CDR2 is FQNEAQ (reference sequence). V lost 2 bases to trimming and J lost 3 bases, with 17 bases between them. Written as DNA, the CDR3 is TGTGCCAGCAGCTTATTTGGTCGCGGGACGAACTACGAGCAGTACTTC. This gives the protein CASSLFGRGTNYEQYF.

Note on this clone: Other DNA variants within this sample encode the same CDR3. The chain recombines TRBV5-1 with TRBJ1-2, with 8 bases that match TRBD1. The CDR3 spans 14 residues. Germline CDR1 and CDR2: SGHRS and YFSETQ. The trim removed 3 bases at V and 4 bases at J, leaving 5 bases unmatched. In DNA, the CDR3 is TGCGCCAGCAGCTCACCGGGACAGGCCTATGGCTACACCTTC. It encodes CASSSPGQAYGYTF.

The chain combines TRBV6-5 with TRBJ2-1, with 9 positions matching TRBD2. The CDR3 is 15 amino acids. Unmatched junction bases numbered 6, after V lost 7 bases and J lost 2 bases. Germline V CDR1 and CDR2: MNHEY, SVGAGI. CDR3 sequence reads: CASTPSSGAYNEQFF. The CDR3 bases are TGTGCCAGCACGCCTTCTAGCGGGGCCTACAATGAGCAGTTCTTC.

This clone was detected a few times. The chain joins TRBV27 to TRBJ1-5, with a tentative D call TRBD1 (5 bases). In germline, CDR1 is MNHEY, CDR2 SMNVEV (reference sequence). The V end lost 5 bases, the J end lost 6 bases, and 17 bases lay between the germline ends. CDR3 size: 15 residues. The CDR3 DNA reads as TGTGCCAGCAGTCAGACTCAGGGTAGTGGTCAGCCCCAGCATTTT. Translating gives CASSQTQGSGQPQHF.

The chain has TRBV2 and TRBJ1-6; 7 positions agree with TRBD1. Per the germline V gene, CDR1 is SNHLY and CDR2 is FYNNEI. This CDR3 contains 15 residues. With 2 bases clipped from V and 5 bases from J, the junction kept 3 bases outside the gene matches. CDR3 amino acids: CASSEIRGDNSPLHF. For the CDR3, the DNA is TGTGCCAGCAGTGAAATCAGGGGGGATAATTCACCCCTCCACTTT.

This clone occurred a few times. This chain joins TRBV30 and TRBJ2-7; 9 nucleotides agree with TRBD1. Germline loops: CDR1 GTSNPN, CDR2 SVGIG (reference sequence). With 1 base clipped from V and 9 bases from J, the junction kept 10 bases outside the gene matches. The CDR3 is 14 amino acids. CDR3 region: CAWSGPGQGSGQYF. CDR3 DNA sequence: TGTGCCTGGAGTGGCCCGGGACAGGGTTCTGGGCAGTACTTC.

This clone was observed a handful of times. The chain uses TRBV7-8 and TRBJ2-4, with a weak D call TRBD1 (6 bases). Germline V gives CDR1 SGHVS, CDR2 FQNEAQ. The CDR3 has 16 amino acids. Trimming took off 5 bases at V and 0 bases at J, with 14 bases between the two ends. Here the CDR3 DNA reads TGTGCCAGCAGCGAGGGGGTCGGGATAGCCAAAAACATTCAGTACTTC. Its protein product is CASSEGVGIAKNIQYF.

This clone was counted a few times. The chain joins TRBV9 to TRBJ2-7; 8 positions agree with TRBD2. Germline trimming cut 6 bases from V and 4 bases from J; bases unmatched to any gene: 18. Germline CDR1 reads SGDLS; CDR2 reads YYNGEE. The CDR3 runs to 17 residues. The CDR3: CASNPGPSGLPPYEQYF. CDR3 DNA sequence: TGTGCCAGCAACCCTGGGCCTAGCGGGCTCCCACCGTACGAGCAGTACTTC.

The chain combines TRBV4-1 with TRBJ2-4, with D possibly being TRBD2 (5 bases). The germline V gene has CDR1 MGHRA and CDR2 YSYEKL. The V gene lost 5 bases and the J gene lost 0 bases, with 20 bases spanning the gap. The CDR3 covers 18 residues. The CDR3 is CASSSPGKTPLAKNIQYF. The CDR3 coding sequence is TGCGCCAGCAGCTCCCCCGGGAAAACTCCTCTAGCCAAAAACATTCAGTACTTC.

CDR3 DNA: TGTGCCAGCAGCGAAACAGGGTTCCAGCCCCAGCATTTT. Its protein product is CASSETGFQPQHF. This chain links TRBV28 with TRBJ1-5, with D tentatively TRBD1 (6 bases). Germline V gene data show CDR1 as MDHEN and CDR2 as SYDVKM. Trimming left V 6 bases short and J 7 bases short, with 13 bases between. The CDR3 length is 13 residues.

The V call is TRBV12-3 or TRBV12-4, the J call TRBJ2-7; 7 bases fit TRBD2. V lost 6 bases and J lost 3; bases outside the gene matches: 5. The CDR3 contains 13 residues. CDR3 region: CASSLGEGYEQYF. The CDR3 DNA follows: TGTGCCAGCAGCCTAGGGGAGGGCTACGAGCAGTACTTC.

The rearrangement links TRBV5-6 to TRBJ2-5, with 14 bases aligning to TRBD2. The CDR3 contains 15 residues. V was clipped by 4 bases and J by 4 bases; unmatched bases: 3. CDR1 and CDR2 from the germline V gene are SGHDT and YYEEEE. DNA of the CDR3: TGTGCCAGCAGCCCCGGACTAGCGGGGGGAGAGACCCAGTACTTC. Translating gives CASSPGLAGGETQYF.

The genes are TRBV28 and TRBJ1-6, with D maybe TRBD1 (6 bases). The CDR3 contains 14 residues. Germline V gene data show CDR1 as MDHEN and CDR2 as SYDVKM. V was clipped by 10 bases and J by 0 bases, with 10 bases between them. The CDR3 DNA is TGTGCCATCCGACAGGTCTCCTATAATTCACCCCTCCACTTT. It encodes CAIRQVSYNSPLHF.